The 12 T cell receptor beta chains reported below all come from one sample, sequenced in a study of blood T cell repertoires in COVID-19. The method was immunoSEQ multiplex PCR; TCRdb's version includes in-frame clones alone and lacks a portion of them. The table has 120,000 to 150,000 clones, roughly nine tenths seen once. Sequenced: peripheral blood. Receptor source: a human donor in a cohort sampled during active COVID-19.

The gene calls are TRBV9 and TRBJ1-1; D possibly corresponds to TRBD1 (5 bases). Germline values: CDR1 SGDLS, CDR2 YYNGEE. V was trimmed by 0 bases and J by 1 base, leaving 16 bases between them. The CDR3 totals 17 residues. The CDR3 is CASSVVNRGSRNTEAFF. The CDR3 nucleotides read TGTGCCAGCAGCGTAGTAAATAGGGGCAGCCGGAACACTGAAGCTTTCTTT. The entire variable domain, with the rest obtained from reference TRBV9 and TRBJ1-1, is as follows: DSGVTQTPKHLITATGQRVTLRCSPRSGDLSVYWYQQSLDQGLQFLIQYYNGEERAKGNILERFSAQQFPDLHSELNLSSLELGDSALYFCASSVVNRGSRNTEAFFGQGTRLTVV.

The genes are TRBV5-1 and TRBJ2-5; 7 nucleotides agree with TRBD2. The length of the CDR3 is 16 residues. CDR1 SGHRS and CDR2 YFSETQ come from the germline V gene. Trimming removed 3 bases from V and 3 bases from J; junction bases left unmatched: 11. The CDR3 DNA follows: TGCGCCAGCAGCTCGACGGCGGGGGACGTAAAAGAGACCCAGTACTTC. Translating gives CASSSTAGDVKETQYF.

This chain uses TRBV5-6 with TRBJ2-7; the match to TRBD2 covers 11 bases. This CDR3 comprises 14 residues. CDR1 is SGHDT and CDR2 is YYEEEE in the germline V gene. Unmatched junction bases numbered 2, after V lost 3 bases and J lost 3 bases. For the CDR3, the DNA is TGTGCCAGCAGCTCGGGACTAGCGGTCTACGAGCAGTACTTC. This encodes CASSSGLAVYEQYF.

The genes are TRBV9 and TRBJ1-2; D not certain. Germline V gene sequence: CDR1 SGDLS, CDR2 YYNGEE. The CDR3 contains 15 residues. The V end was cut by 4 bases, the J end by 0 bases, with 13 bases between. The CDR3: CASSPDGSANYGYTF. The CDR3, as DNA: TGTGCCAGCAGCCCAGACGGCAGCGCTAACTATGGCTACACCTTC.

The chain combines TRBV4-1 with TRBJ2-7, with a weak D call TRBD1 (5 bases). This CDR3 is built from 15 residues. The V gene lost 8 bases and the J gene lost 0 bases, with 17 bases spanning the gap. Germline V lookup: CDR1 MGHRA, CDR2 YSYEKL. DNA of the CDR3: TGCGCCAGCGCCAAGGGGCAGCTATCCTCCTACGAGCAGTACTTC. Residues: CASAKGQLSSYEQYF.

This chain uses TRBV29-1 with TRBJ2-3; the D gene is possibly TRBD1 (6 bases). The germline V gene has CDR1 SQVTM and CDR2 ANQGSEA. This CDR3 is built from 14 residues. With 7 bases removed from V and 3 bases from J, the gap between germline ends came to 17 bases. The chain's CDR3 is CSAVSRGRTDTQYF. CDR3 sequence (DNA): TGCAGCGCCGTCAGCAGGGGTCGGACAGATACGCAGTATTTT.

The rearrangement links TRBV6-5 to TRBJ1-6, with TRBD1 as a possible D gene (5 bases). CDR1 is MNHEY, CDR2 SVGAGI, per germline. This CDR3 spans 14 amino acids. The ends were cut back, 6 bases at V and 13 bases at J, with 19 bases in the middle. The CDR3 reads CASSRTDSFHPLHF. In DNA form, the CDR3 reads TGTGCCAGCAGCCGTACCGACAGTTTTCATCCCCTCCACTTT.

The chain is built from TRBV6-5 and TRBJ1-3; D possibly corresponds to TRBD1 (5 bases). CDR1 and CDR2 (germline): MNHEY, SVGAGI. This CDR3 region has 13 residues. This chain's CDR3 is CAGRRSSGNTIYF. The CDR3 DNA reads as TGTGCGGGGCGAAGGAGCTCTGGAAACACCATATATTTT.

The V and J genes are TRBV20-1 and TRBJ2-7, with D maybe TRBD1 (6 bases). The ends were cut back, 6 bases at V and 3 bases at J, with 9 bases in the middle. The CDR3 has 11 amino acids. Germline V gives CDR1 DFQATT, CDR2 SNEGSKA (reference sequence). Written as DNA, the CDR3 is TGCAGTGCGGGACAATTCTACGAGCAGTACTTC. Encoded protein: CSAGQFYEQYF.

The V and J genes are TRBV5-1 and TRBJ2-5, with 8 nucleotides matching TRBD2. The V segment lost 1 base and the J segment 5 bases; nucleotides outside the gene matches: 19. The CDR3 is 19 residues long. CDR1 and CDR2 (germline): SGHRS, YFSETQ. The CDR3 DNA follows: TGCGCCAGCAGCTTGACGGATATTAGATTAGCGGGAAAGAGGGAGACCCAGTACTTC. This encodes CASSLTDIRLAGKRETQYF.

This chain uses TRBV7-9 with TRBJ2-2; D is perhaps TRBD2 (5 bases). The CDR3 length is 13 residues. Trimming took 10 bases from V and 5 from J, leaving 14 bases between them. Germline values: CDR1 SEHNR, CDR2 FQNEAQ (reference sequence). The CDR3 loop reads CATLWSGTGELFF. Written as DNA, the CDR3 is TGTGCCACCCTCTGGTCGGGGACCGGGGAGCTGTTTTTT. Variable domain in full (rest from reference TRBV7-9 and TRBJ2-2): DTGVSQNPRHKITKRGQNVTFRCDPISEHNRLYWYRQTLGQGPEFLTYFQNEAQLEKSRLLSDRFSAERPKGSFSTLEIQRTEQGDSAMYLCATLWSGTGELFFGEGSRLTVL.

The chain links TRBV19 to TRBJ2-2, with D possibly TRBD1 on 5 matching bases. V was trimmed by 7 bases and J by 1 base, leaving 10 bases between them. CDR1 and CDR2 (germline): LNHDA, SQIVND (reference sequence). This CDR3 is 14 amino acids long. Here the CDR3 DNA reads TGTGCCAGTAAAAGTCAGGGGAACACCGGGGAGCTGTTTTTT. It encodes CASKSQGNTGELFF.